This entry concerns a single TCR beta chain. Measured with immunoSEQ multiplex PCR; TCRdb has only the in-frame clones, and not every one. In the table there are around 39,000 clones, just over 85% of which are singletons. This sample stems from a study of T cell changes during pregnancy in multiple sclerosis. This CDR3 has 15 residues. V dropped 3 bases and J dropped 5 bases, with 13 bases sitting between them. Germline V gene lookup returns CDR1 LGHNA and CDR2 YNFKEQ. Sequenced here: CD4+ T cells from peripheral blood mononuclear cells, sampled before pregnancy. The chain joins TRBV4-2 to TRBJ2-2; the D gene is possibly TRBD2 (6 bases). The sequence came from a female donor with multiple sclerosis, enrolled in a pregnancy study. CDR3 DNA sequence: TGTGCCAGCAGCCAGGACGGGAGTGATACCGGGGAGCTGTTTTTT. Protein sequence: CASSQDGSDTGELFF.